This TCR beta chain is drawn from a study of a mutant IDH1 vaccine in newly diagnosed glioma. CDR1 is MNHEY and CDR2 is SVGAGI in the germline V gene. With 0 bases removed from V and 1 base from J, the gap between germline ends came to 9 bases. This CDR3 contains 15 residues. This clone was detected only a few times. The antigen is not known. Time point described: week 23, last vaccination. Mutant IDH1 20-mer peptide, at 300 ug, made up each vaccine dose, with topical imiquimod. Assay: immunoSEQ multiplex PCR; the TCRdb copy retains only in-frame clones and omits some. The table has 50,000 to 85,000 clones, approximately 87% seen once.

This clonotype was sampled from a man between 18 and 29 years old with glioma. J is TRBJ1-1 and V is TRBV6-5; D gene unclear. The sequenced sample was PBMCs, obtained from a glioma patient whose treatment included an IDH1 peptide vaccine. The CDR3 DNA sequence: TGTGCCAGCAGTTACTCGCCGTTAGGGAACACTGAAGCTTTCTTT. Protein sequence: CASSYSPLGNTEAFF.